The rows below give T cell receptor beta chains drawn from one sample of a study of blood T cells in healthy people across ages. TCRdb re-called the 5' RACE reads with MiXCR, one entry per CDR3 protein. The sample yields 700,000 to 850,000 distinct CDR3 sequences, 53% seen once. The sequencing sample was made of blood. Receptors were obtained from a man aged 80 or over in good health. Each CDR3 is given with its conserved first and last residue. Each record gives: J gene, V gene, D gene, clone size, CDR3 DNA, CDR3 protein. A D gene is named only where the DNA matches it firmly. Clone size is given for some rows only: seen once, a few or many times, or a class if the clone is expanded.

TRBJ2-7	TRBV30	TRBD1	NA	TGTGCCCGATCCGCGGGACAGGGGTACGAGCAGTACTTC	CARSAGQGYEQYF
TRBJ2-5	TRBV9	TRBD2	NA	TGTGCCAGCAGCGTAGGACTAGCGGGAGGTTGGCAAGAGACCCAGTACTTC	CASSVGLAGGWQETQYF
TRBJ1-5	TRBV28	TRBD1	once	TGTGCCAGCAGTTCCAGACAGGGGTGGAATCAGCCCCAGCATTTT	CASSSRQGWNQPQHF
TRBJ1-5	TRBV7-2	NA	NA	TGTGCCAGCAGCTGGGACACGCATCAGCCCCAGCATTTT	CASSWDTHQPQHF
TRBJ2-7	TRBV10-3	TRBD1	NA	TGTGCCATCAGACGGGACAGCCTCTACGAGCAGTACTTC	CAIRRDSLYEQYF
TRBJ2-1	TRBV28	TRBD1	NA	TGTGCCAGCAGTTTAGTGTCAGGGGGACGGAATGAGCAGTTCTTC	CASSLVSGGRNEQFF
TRBJ2-7	TRBV5-1	TRBD1	NA	TGCGCCAGCAGCAGGGACAGGGAACACTCCTACGAGCAGTACTTC	CASSRDREHSYEQYF
TRBJ2-5	TRBV25-1	NA	NA	TGTGCCAGCAGTCCCCTGGGGGGAGGGGGAGAGACCCAGTACTTC	CASSPLGGGGETQYF
TRBJ2-7	TRBV27	NA	NA	TGTGCCAGCCGTAACTTCGGGGGCCATCGAGGGCAGTACTTC	CASRNFGGHRGQYF
TRBJ2-3	TRBV11-2	TRBD2	NA	TGTGCCAGCAGCTTAGCTAGCGGGAGTCTTGGATACGCGTATTTT	CASSLASGSLGYAYF
TRBJ2-4	TRBV3-1	TRBD2	NA	TGTGCCGGCAGCCAAGATGGGGGGGGACGGCAGTACTTC	CAGSQDGGGRQYF
TRBJ2-7	TRBV20-1	NA	many	TGCAGTGCCCCCGGTGGCAACTCCTACGAGCAGTACTTC	CSAPGGNSYEQYF
TRBJ2-3	TRBV7-2	TRBD2	NA	TGTGCCAGCAGCCCGTTAGCGGGAGGGAGGGGTACACAGTATTTT	CASSPLAGGRGTQYF
TRBJ2-1	TRBV6-5	TRBD2	NA	TGTGCCAGCAGCCTCCTAGCGGGAGTTAGGAGTGAGCAGTTCTTC	CASSLLAGVRSEQFF
TRBJ2-5	TRBV20-1	NA	NA	TGCAGTGGGAGAGTCGCGACTATTAAAGAGACCCAGTACTTC	CSGRVATIKETQYF
TRBJ2-5	TRBV20-1	NA	NA	TGCAGTGCTAGAGATGGGGCGCGGATACAAGAGACCCAGTACTTC	CSARDGARIQETQYF
TRBJ2-4	TRBV4-1	TRBD1	few	TGCGCCAGCAGCCACCCGACAGGGGAGGCCAAAAACATTCAGTACTTC	CASSHPTGEAKNIQYF
TRBJ2-3	TRBV12-3/TRBV12-4	NA	few	TGTGCCAGCAGCCCCTGGCAGGGCAATTCAGCAAGAACAGATACGCAGTATTTT	CASSPWQGNSARTDTQYF
TRBJ1-5	TRBV11-2	NA	NA	TGTGCCAGCAGCCCAACGGACAGCAGCAATCAGCCCCAGCATTTT	CASSPTDSSNQPQHF
TRBJ1-2	TRBV29-1	NA	many	TGCAGCGTTTCAAATGGCTACACCTTC	CSVSNGYTF
TRBJ2-5	TRBV2	TRBD1	few	TGTGCCAGCAGTGATGCAGGGGGATCCGAGACCCAGTACTTC	CASSDAGGSETQYF
TRBJ2-1	TRBV6-1	TRBD1	NA	TGTGCCAGCGCTGTGACAGGGTCGGATGAGCAGTTCTTC	CASAVTGSDEQFF
TRBJ2-7	TRBV5-1	TRBD2	NA	TGCGCCAGCAGCTTCGCTCCGGGACTAGCAGGGTCTGGGGTCTCCTACGAGCAGTACTTC	CASSFAPGLAGSGVSYEQYF
TRBJ2-5	TRBV6-1	NA	NA	TGTGCCAGCTTCCGGTGGGGGTCCCAAGAGACCCAGTACTTC	CASFRWGSQETQYF
TRBJ2-6	TRBV4-2	TRBD1	NA	TGTGCCAGCAGCCAAGAATCAGCCAGGGGGCCCCCTGGGGCCAACGTCCTGACTTTC	CASSQESARGPPGANVLTF
TRBJ1-6	TRBV9	NA	NA	TGTGCCAGCAGCGGGACGACCATGGCTAATTCACCCCTCCACTTT	CASSGTTMANSPLHF
TRBJ2-5	TRBV3-1	TRBD2	few	TGTGCCAGCAGCCAAGTGCGGACTAGCGGGAGAGGTGAAGAGACCCAGTACTTC	CASSQVRTSGRGEETQYF
TRBJ2-3	TRBV20-1	NA	NA	TGCAGTGCTAGAGATCTAGTCTCCAGAGCCGCGTATTTT	CSARDLVSRAAYF
TRBJ2-7	TRBV28	TRBD2	NA	TGTGCCAGCAGTTCAGGACGAGCGGGGATCCACGAGCAGTACTTC	CASSSGRAGIHEQYF
TRBJ2-7	TRBV20-1	TRBD2	NA	TGCAGTGCCCCGGTGGGGAGAGCGGGAGGCTACGAGCAGTACTTC	CSAPVGRAGGYEQYF
TRBJ2-3	TRBV28	NA	NA	TGTGCCAGCAGTTTCCTGGGGGGGCCGGAAGATACGCAGTATTTT	CASSFLGGPEDTQYF
TRBJ1-1	TRBV20-1	NA	NA	TGCAGTGCTCAAGAAGCGGCACGGAAGAACACTGAAGCTTTCTTT	CSAQEAARKNTEAFF
TRBJ1-2	TRBV24-1	NA	NA	TGTGCCACCAGTAGGAGGTTCAACTATGGCTACACCTTC	CATSRRFNYGYTF
TRBJ2-7	TRBV7-2	NA	NA	TGTGCCAGCAGCTTAGCAGCTTCCGGGCAGTACTTC	CASSLAASGQYF
TRBJ2-5	TRBV6-1	TRBD2	NA	TGTGCCAGCGAGTATGGTTGGACAGCGGGGGGACAAGAGACCCAGTACTTC	CASEYGWTAGGQETQYF
TRBJ2-5	TRBV7-9	TRBD2	NA	TGTGCCAGCAGCCCCCTAGCGGGCCTCCAAGAGACCCAGTACTTC	CASSPLAGLQETQYF
TRBJ1-2	TRBV18	NA	NA	TGTGCCAGCTCTGAGAAGGATGTCGGTGGCTACACCTTC	CASSEKDVGGYTF
TRBJ2-1	TRBV4-2	TRBD2	few	TGTGCCAGTAGCCAAGGGAGGGACAATGAGCAGTTCTTC	CASSQGRDNEQFF
TRBJ2-6	TRBV3-1	NA	NA	TGTGCCAGCAGCCAAACCCTACAATCTGGGGCCAACGTCCTGACTTTC	CASSQTLQSGANVLTF
TRBJ2-3	TRBV15	NA	once	TGTGCCACCAGCAGAGGGGAGAGCAGAGACGCGTATTTT	CATSRGESRDAYF
TRBJ1-1	TRBV5-1	NA	NA	TGCGCCAGCAGAAACGGTCACCCTGAAGCTTTCTTT	CASRNGHPEAFF
TRBJ1-5	TRBV28	NA	NA	TGTGCCAGCAGTTTAGTCGCCCGGGGTCGTCAGCCCCAGCATTTT	CASSLVARGRQPQHF
TRBJ1-6	TRBV7-9	NA	NA	TGTGCCAGCACCCAAGGTTTCAGGTCACCCCTCCACTTT	CASTQGFRSPLHF
TRBJ1-2	TRBV28	NA	few	TGTGCCAGCAGTACACTACAGGGAGTCTATGGCTACACCTTC	CASSTLQGVYGYTF
TRBJ2-5	TRBV25-1	TRBD2	NA	TGTGCCAGCAGTGAGGGGACTAGCGGATTAATTCGGGAGACCCAGTACTTC	CASSEGTSGLIRETQYF
TRBJ2-1	TRBV9	NA	NA	TGTGCCAGCAGCGGGCGATATACAGGGAGCTCCTACAATGAGCAGTTCTTC	CASSGRYTGSSYNEQFF
TRBJ2-3	TRBV6-1	TRBD2	NA	TGTGCCAGCACCTATGGGACTAGCGGAGTCGGGCACAGAGACGCGTATTTT	CASTYGTSGVGHRDAYF
TRBJ2-4	TRBV28	TRBD2	few	TGTGCCAGCAGTGAGACTAGCGGGAGTTCCAAAAACATTCAGTACTTC	CASSETSGSSKNIQYF
TRBJ1-5	TRBV27	NA	NA	TGTGCCAGCAGGGTGGGGGGAAGGAGCAATCAGCCCCAGCATTTT	CASRVGGRSNQPQHF
TRBJ2-1	TRBV6-5	NA	NA	TGTGCCAGCAGAACCTTTGAGGAGCAGTTCTTC	CASRTFEEQFF
TRBJ2-7	TRBV5-1	NA	NA	TGCGCCAGCAGCACGGGACCGCACGAGAGCTCCTACGAGCAGTACTTC	CASSTGPHESSYEQYF